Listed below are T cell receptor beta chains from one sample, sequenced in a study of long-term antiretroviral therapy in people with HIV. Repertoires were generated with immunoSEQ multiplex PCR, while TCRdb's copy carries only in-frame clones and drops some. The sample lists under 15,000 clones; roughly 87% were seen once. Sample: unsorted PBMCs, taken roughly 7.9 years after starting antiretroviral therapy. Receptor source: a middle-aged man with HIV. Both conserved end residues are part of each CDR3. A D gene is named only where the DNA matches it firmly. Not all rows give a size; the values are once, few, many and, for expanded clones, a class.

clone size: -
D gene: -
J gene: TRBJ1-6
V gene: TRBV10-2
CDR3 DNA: TGCGCCAGCAGTGACGACTATAATTCACCCCTCCACTTT
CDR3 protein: CASSDDYNSPLHF

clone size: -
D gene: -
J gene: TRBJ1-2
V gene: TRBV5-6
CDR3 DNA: TGTGCCAGCAGCTTGGCTATGGGCGTCGTGGCGTATGGCTACACCTTC
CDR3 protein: CASSLAMGVVAYGYTF

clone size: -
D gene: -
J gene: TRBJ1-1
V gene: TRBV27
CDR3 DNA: TGTGCCAGCAGTTCTTTTATTCCTATGAACACTGAAGCTTTCTTT
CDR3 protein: CASSSFIPMNTEAFF

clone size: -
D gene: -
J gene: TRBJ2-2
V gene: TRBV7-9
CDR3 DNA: TGTGCCGGGACGAGGCCTGACACCGGGGAGCTGTTTTTT
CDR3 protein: CAGTRPDTGELFF

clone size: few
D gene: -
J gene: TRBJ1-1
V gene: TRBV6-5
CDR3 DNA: TGTGCCAGCAGTTACAGTCCGGACAGCATGAACACTGAAGCTTTCTTT
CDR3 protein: CASSYSPDSMNTEAFF

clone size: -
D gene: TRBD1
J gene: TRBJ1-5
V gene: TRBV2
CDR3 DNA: TGTGCCAGAGGGACAGGGGAATTTGGGAGCAATCAGCCCCAGCATTTT
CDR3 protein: CARGTGEFGSNQPQHF

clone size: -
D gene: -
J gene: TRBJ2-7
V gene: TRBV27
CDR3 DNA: TGTGCCAGCGGACGGACGGCTGTCTACGAGCAGTACTTC
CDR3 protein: CASGRTAVYEQYF

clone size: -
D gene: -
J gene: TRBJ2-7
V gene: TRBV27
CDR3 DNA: TGTGCCAGCAGTTTGGAAACAGGAGGTCCCTACGAGCAGTACTTC
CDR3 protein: CASSLETGGPYEQYF

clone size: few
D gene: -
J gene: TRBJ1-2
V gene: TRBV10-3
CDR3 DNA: TGTGCCATCAGGAGGGGTTCTGGCTACACCTTC
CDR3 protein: CAIRRGSGYTF

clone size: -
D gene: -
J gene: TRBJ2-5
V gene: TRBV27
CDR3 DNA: TGTGCCAGCAGTTTAGTACAGTCGTACCAAGAGACCCAGTACTTC
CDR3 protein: CASSLVQSYQETQYF

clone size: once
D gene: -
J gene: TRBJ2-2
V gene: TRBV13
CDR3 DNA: TGTGCCAGCAGCTTATCCACCGGGGAGCTGTTTTTT
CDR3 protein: CASSLSTGELFF

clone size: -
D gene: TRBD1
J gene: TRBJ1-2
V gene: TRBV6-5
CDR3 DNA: TGTGCCAGCAGTTGGGACAGTTCAGCTAACTATGGCTACACCTTC
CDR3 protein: CASSWDSSANYGYTF

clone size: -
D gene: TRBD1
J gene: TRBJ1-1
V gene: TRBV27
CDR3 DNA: TGTGCCAGCAGACAGGGGACGAACACTGAAGCTTTCTTT
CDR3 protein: CASRQGTNTEAFF

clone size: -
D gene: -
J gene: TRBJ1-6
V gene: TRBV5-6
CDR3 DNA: TGTGCCAGCAGCTTGCTCCCTAGCTCCTATAATTCACCCCTCCACTTT
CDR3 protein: CASSLLPSSYNSPLHF

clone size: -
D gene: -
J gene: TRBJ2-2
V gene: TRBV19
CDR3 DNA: TGTGCCAGTAGTTCTCGGCCCGGTCTCACCGGGGAGCTGTTTTTT
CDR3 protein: CASSSRPGLTGELFF

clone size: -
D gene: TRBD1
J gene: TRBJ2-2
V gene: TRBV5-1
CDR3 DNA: TGCGCCAGCAGCTTGGAGTGGACAGGGGGAATCGGGGAGCTGTTTTTT
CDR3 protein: CASSLEWTGGIGELFF

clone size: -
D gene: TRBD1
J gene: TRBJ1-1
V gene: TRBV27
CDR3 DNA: TGTGCCAGCAGCCCCCGACAGGGGGCTCGAACTGAAGCTTTCTTT
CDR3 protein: CASSPRQGARTEAFF

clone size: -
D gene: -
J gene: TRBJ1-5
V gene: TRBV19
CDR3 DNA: TGTGCCAGTAGTATCTGGCAGGGGTTTTTGTATAGCAATCAGCCCCAGCATTTT
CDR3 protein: CASSIWQGFLYSNQPQHF

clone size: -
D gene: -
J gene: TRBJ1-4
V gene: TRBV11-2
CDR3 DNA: TGTGCCAGCAGCACACTTTGGGGTGAAAAACTGTTTTTT
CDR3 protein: CASSTLWGEKLFF

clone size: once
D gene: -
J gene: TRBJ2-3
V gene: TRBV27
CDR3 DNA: TGTGCCAGCACCACAGCCACAGATACGCAGTATTTT
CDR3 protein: CASTTATDTQYF

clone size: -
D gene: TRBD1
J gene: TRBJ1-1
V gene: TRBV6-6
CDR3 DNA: TGTGCCAGCATAGGAAAGGGGGCTCCGATCACTGAAGCTTTCTTT
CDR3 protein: CASIGKGAPITEAFF

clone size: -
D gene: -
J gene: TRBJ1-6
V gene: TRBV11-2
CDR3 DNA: TGTGCCAGCAGCTTAGATAGGACAGCTTCCAATTCACCCCTCCACTTT
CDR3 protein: CASSLDRTASNSPLHF

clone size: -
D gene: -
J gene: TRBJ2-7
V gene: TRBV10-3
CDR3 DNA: TGTGCCATCAGGGACAGTTACGAGCAGTACTTC
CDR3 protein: CAIRDSYEQYF

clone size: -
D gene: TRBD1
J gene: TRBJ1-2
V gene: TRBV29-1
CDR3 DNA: TGCAGCGTTGAAGAGGGCAGGGGGACCCTCTATGGCTACACCTTC
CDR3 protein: CSVEEGRGTLYGYTF

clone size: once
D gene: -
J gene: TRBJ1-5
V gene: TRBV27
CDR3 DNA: TGTGCCAGCAGTCCCGGGGGCTCGGGGCAGCCCCAGCATTTT
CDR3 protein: CASSPGGSGQPQHF

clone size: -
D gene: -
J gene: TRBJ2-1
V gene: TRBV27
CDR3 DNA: TGTGCCAGCAGTCTTCCACAGGGCAATGAGCAGTTCTTC
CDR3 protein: CASSLPQGNEQFF

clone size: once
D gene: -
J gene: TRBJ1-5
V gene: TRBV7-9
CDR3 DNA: TGTGCCAGCAGCGGGACGGACATCAATCAGCCCCAGCATTTT
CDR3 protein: CASSGTDINQPQHF

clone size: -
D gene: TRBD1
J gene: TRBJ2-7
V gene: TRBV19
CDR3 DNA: TGTGCCAGTAGTGCGTGGGACAGTACCTCCTACGAGCAGTACTTC
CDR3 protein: CASSAWDSTSYEQYF

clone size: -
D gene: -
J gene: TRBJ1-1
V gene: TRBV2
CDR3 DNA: TGTGCCAGCAGTGAAGAAGTCAGGGAAGACACTGAAGCTTTCTTT
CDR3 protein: CASSEEVREDTEAFF

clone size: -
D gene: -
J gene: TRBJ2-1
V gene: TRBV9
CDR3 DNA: TGTGCCAGCAGCCCTCCTTCAGGGGAGGAGGAGCAGTTCTTC
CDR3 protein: CASSPPSGEEEQFF

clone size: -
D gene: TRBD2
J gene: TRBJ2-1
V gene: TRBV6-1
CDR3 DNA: TGTGCCAGCAGTGAAGTAATAGCGGGGCAGTTCTTC
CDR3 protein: CASSEVIAGQFF

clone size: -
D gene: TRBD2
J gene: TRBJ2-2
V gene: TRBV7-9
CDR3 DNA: TGTGCCAGCAGCCCTGGAGCGGGAACCCGCCCCGGGGAGCTGTTTTTT
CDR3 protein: CASSPGAGTRPGELFF

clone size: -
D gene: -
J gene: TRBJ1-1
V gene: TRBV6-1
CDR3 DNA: TGTGCCATCCTACTTGACCTGTGGGACACTGAAGCTTTCTTT
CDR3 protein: CAILLDLWDTEAFF

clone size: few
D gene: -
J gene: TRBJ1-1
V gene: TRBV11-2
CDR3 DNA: TGTGCCAGCAGCTTAGGTCAGGGGAACACTGAAGCTTTCTTT
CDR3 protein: CASSLGQGNTEAFF

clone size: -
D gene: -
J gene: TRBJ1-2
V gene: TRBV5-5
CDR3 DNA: TGTGCCAGCAGCTTGGAACAGGGCTTCTCCTATGGCTACACCTTC
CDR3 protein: CASSLEQGFSYGYTF

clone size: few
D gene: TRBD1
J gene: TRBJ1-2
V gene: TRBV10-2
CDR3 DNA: TGCGCCAGCAGTGACCCCGGGACAGTCTATGGCTACACCTTC
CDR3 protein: CASSDPGTVYGYTF

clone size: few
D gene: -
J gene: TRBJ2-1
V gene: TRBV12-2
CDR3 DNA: TGTGCAAGTCGCCTCTCCGGGGCACGCCAGTTCTTC
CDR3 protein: CASRLSGARQFF

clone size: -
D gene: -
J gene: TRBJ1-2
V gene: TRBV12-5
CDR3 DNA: TGTGCTAGTGGTTTGGTACGGGGGTATGGCTACACCTTC
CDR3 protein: CASGLVRGYGYTF

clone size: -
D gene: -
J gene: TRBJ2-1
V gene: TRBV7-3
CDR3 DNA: TGTGCCAGCAGCTTAGTATCTGAGGAGCAGTTCTTC
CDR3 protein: CASSLVSEEQFF

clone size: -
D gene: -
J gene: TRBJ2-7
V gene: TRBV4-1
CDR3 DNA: TGCGCCAGCAGCCAAGACCCCTACGAGCAGTACTTC
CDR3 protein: CASSQDPYEQYF

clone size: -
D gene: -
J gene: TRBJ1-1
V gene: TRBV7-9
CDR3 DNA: TGTGCCAGCAGCTTAGGAGGGAACCCTGAAGCTTTCTTT
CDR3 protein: CASSLGGNPEAFF

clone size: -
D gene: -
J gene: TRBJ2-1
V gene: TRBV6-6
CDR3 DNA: TGTGCCAGCAGTTTTCCCAGGGATAAGGAGCAGTTCTTC
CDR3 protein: CASSFPRDKEQFF

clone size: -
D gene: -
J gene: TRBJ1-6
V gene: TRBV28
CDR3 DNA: TGTGCCAGCAGTTTAGATGGGGCACCCCTCCACTTT
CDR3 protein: CASSLDGAPLHF